What follows are 32 T cell receptor beta chains derived from one specimen sequenced in a study of T-cell memory formation after mild COVID-19. One entry per CDR3 protein, called by TCRdb with MiXCR from the 5' RACE reads. The table has a few hundred thousand distinct CDR3 sequences, about 17% seen once. The sequenced sample was PBMCs or a T cell subset sorted from them (not recorded which). Receptors originate from a man aged 18 to 30 who had mild COVID-19 (a few samples of this study predate the infection). Cell type and time point are not known.

This clonotype appeared a single time. V is TRBV2 and J is TRBJ1-5, with D possibly matching TRBD1 (5 bases). Germline CDR1 is SNHLY and CDR2 is FYNNEI. Trimming left V 2 bases short and J 16 bases short, with 18 bases between. The CDR3 is made up of 13 amino acids. The CDR3 DNA sequence: TGTGCCAGCAGTGAATGGGGCGGGTTAGAACTTCATTTT. Its protein is CASSEWGGLELHF. Variable domain in full (rest from reference TRBV2 and TRBJ1-5): EPEVTQTPSHQVTQMGQEVILRCVPISNHLYFYWYRQILGQKVEFLVSFYNNEISEKSEIFDDQFSVERPDGSNFTLKIRSTKLEDSAMYFCASSEWGGLELHFGDGTRLSIL.

The chain employs TRBV28 and TRBJ2-1; D unclear. CDR1 MDHEN and CDR2 SYDVKM come from the germline V gene. This CDR3 spans 14 amino acids. V shed 4 bases and J shed 0 bases, with 7 bases lying between them. DNA of the CDR3: TGTGCCAGCAGTTATCGGAGCTCCTACAATGAGCAGTTCTTC. Protein product: CASSYRSSYNEQFF.

The chain is built from TRBV4-2 and TRBJ2-5; 8 nucleotides line up with TRBD2. CDR3 length equals 17 residues. V lost 1 base, J lost 1 base, and 8 bases stayed unmatched. Germline V gene lookup returns CDR1 LGHNA and CDR2 YNFKEQ. The chain's CDR3 is CASSQGEIAGTQETQYF. The CDR3 bases are TGTGCCAGCAGCCAAGGGGAGATAGCGGGGACCCAAGAGACCCAGTACTTC.

This clonotype was seen a handful of times. The chain employs TRBV7-2 and TRBJ2-3, with D maybe TRBD2 (6 bases). The CDR3 runs 18 residues. Germline V gene lookup returns CDR1 SGHTA and CDR2 FQGNSA. V was pared by 2 bases and J by 2 bases, with 20 bases between. The CDR3 loop reads CASSLSATGGLITDTQYF. For the CDR3, the DNA is TGTGCCAGCAGCTTATCCGCCACCGGGGGATTGATCACAGATACGCAGTATTTT.

This clonotype showed up just a few times. The rearrangement joins TRBV6-5 to TRBJ2-5; D may be TRBD2 (6 bases). Trimming took 1 base from V and 5 from J, leaving 11 bases between them. This CDR3 is built from 14 residues. Germline CDR1 reads MNHEY; CDR2 reads SVGAGI. The CDR3 region is CASSYYAGGETQYF. CDR3 in DNA: TGTGCCAGCAGTTACTACGCAGGAGGGGAGACCCAGTACTTC.

The sample holds one count of this clonotype. The genes are TRBV27 and TRBJ1-4; 11 bases are shared with TRBD1. The germline V gene has CDR1 MNHEY and CDR2 SMNVEV (reference sequence). Unmatched junction bases numbered 26, after V lost 6 bases and J lost 8 bases. The CDR3 consists of 21 residues. The CDR3 bases are TGTGCCAGCAGCCGGACAGGGGGCGCTTTTGGAGAGCGTTGGGATGGGGAAAAACTGTTTTTT. It is translated as CASSRTGGAFGERWDGEKLFF.

The chain couples TRBV20-1 to TRBJ2-7; D not certain. The CDR3 consists of 12 residues. Trimming left V 1 base short and J 3 bases short, with 7 bases between. Germline V gives CDR1 DFQATT, CDR2 SNEGSKA (reference sequence). The DNA for the CDR3 is TGCAGTGCTAGAGTAGGGAACTACGAGCAGTACGTC. Translating it yields CSARVGNYEQYV.

This clonotype has a count of ten or more. The genes are TRBV7-9 and TRBJ1-2; no firm D call. This CDR3 contains 12 residues. The V end lost 1 base, the J end lost 6 bases, and 6 bases lay between the germline ends. The V gene's germline CDR1 is SEHNR and CDR2 FQNEAQ (reference sequence). The CDR3 nucleotides are TGTGCCAGCAGCTTAGAGGGCCATGGCTACACCTTC. Amino acids: CASSLEGHGYTF.

This clonotype occurred many times. The rearrangement uses TRBV5-6 and TRBJ2-3; D gene unclear. This CDR3 has 15 amino acids. Germline V gives CDR1 SGHDT, CDR2 YYEEEE. V lost 2 bases, J lost 4 bases, and 14 bases lay in between. CDR3 DNA sequence: TGTGCCAGCAGCTTACCAGGTCTCGCAGCAGATACGCAGTATTTT. Its translation: CASSLPGLAADTQYF.

This clonotype was detected many times. The chain employs TRBV7-9 and TRBJ2-7; D is unclear. The germline CDR1 and CDR2 sequences are SEHNR and FQNEAQ (reference sequence). The CDR3 contains 16 residues. V lost 3 bases and J lost 0, with 15 bases in between. This chain's CDR3 is CASSLDGSLTSYEQYV. Here the CDR3 DNA reads TGTGCCAGCAGCTTGGATGGCAGTCTCACCTCCTACGAGCAGTACGTC.

This clonotype was detected only a few times. The J gene is TRBJ2-1, the V gene TRBV10-3; D is perhaps TRBD1 or TRBD2 (5 bases each). CDR1 and CDR2 from the germline V gene are ENHRY and SYGVKD. V was cut by 3 bases and J by 4 bases, with 13 bases left in between. This CDR3 is built from 15 residues. CDR3 sequence: CAISESGAIYNEQFF. DNA for the CDR3: TGTGCCATCAGTGAATCCGGGGCGATTTACAATGAGCAGTTCTTC.

This clonotype was counted between two and nine times. V is TRBV5-1 and J is TRBJ2-2, with TRBD2 identical over 12 bases. J gave up 4 bases and V 3 bases, and 4 bases lay outside the gene matches. CDR1 and CDR2 from the germline V gene are SGHRS and YFSETQ. The CDR3 length is 16 residues. CDR3 residues: CASSSLTSGGTGELFF. In DNA, the CDR3 is TGCGCCAGCAGCTCCCTGACTAGCGGGGGCACCGGGGAGCTGTTTTTT.

Only a few counts were recorded for this clonotype. The chain couples TRBV2 to TRBJ2-5, with 9 bases aligning to TRBD2. The germline V gene encodes CDR1 SNHLY and CDR2 FYNNEI. The CDR3 loop spans 15 amino acids. V trimming: 2 bases; J trimming: 7 bases; junction bases outside the gene matches: 8. The CDR3 here is CASSERLAGSTTQYF. The CDR3 DNA sequence: TGTGCCAGCAGTGAAAGGCTAGCGGGGTCGACGACCCAGTACTTC. Drawing the rest from reference TRBV2 and TRBJ2-5, the complete variable domain is EPEVTQTPSHQVTQMGQEVILRCVPISNHLYFYWYRQILGQKVEFLVSFYNNEISEKSEIFDDQFSVERPDGSNFTLKIRSTKLEDSAMYFCASSERLAGSTTQYFGPGTRLLVL.

This chain uses TRBV5-1 with TRBJ1-2; 8 bases match TRBD1. V gave up 4 bases and J gave up 3 bases; unmatched junction bases: 2. The germline gives CDR1 SGHRS, CDR2 YFSETQ. This CDR3 has 13 amino acids. This CDR3 is CASSEQGDYGYTF. In nucleotides, the CDR3 is TGCGCCAGCAGCGAACAGGGGGACTATGGCTACACCTTC.

The rearrangement uses TRBV5-1 and TRBJ1-1; no reliable D call. Germline CDR1 and CDR2: SGHRS and YFSETQ. V dropped 0 bases and J dropped 2 bases, with 11 bases sitting between them. The CDR3 covers 15 residues. This CDR3 is CASSLAPRINTEAFF. The CDR3 coding sequence is TGCGCCAGCAGCTTGGCGCCCAGGATAAACACTGAAGCTTTCTTT.

This clonotype was picked up a small number of times. This chain uses TRBV4-3 with TRBJ2-1; a weak D match, TRBD1 (6 bases). Trimming pared 3 bases from V and 4 bases from J, leaving 13 bases between. This CDR3 contains 15 residues. The germline gives CDR1 LGHNA, CDR2 YSLEER. CDR3 DNA: TGCGCCAGCAGCCAGGTTGAGACAGGTTACAATGAGCAGTTCTTC. Residues: CASSQVETGYNEQFF.

In its sample, this clonotype was seen many times. The gene calls are TRBV12-3 or TRBV12-4 and TRBJ2-3, with D unresolved. This CDR3 region has 13 residues. The germline V and J ends were trimmed by 5 bases and 2 bases, with 8 bases remaining between them. CDR3 sequence (DNA): TGTGCCAGCAGTCTCGGCTACACAGATACGCAGTATTTT. It yields the protein CASSLGYTDTQYF.

The table lists this clonotype with a few counts. The chain uses TRBV12-3 or TRBV12-4 and TRBJ2-7, with 8 bases that match TRBD1. The CDR3 is 15 amino acids. The ends lost 4 bases at V and 5 bases at J; junction bases unmatched: 10. CDR3 coding DNA: TGTGCCAGCAGTTCGGACAGGGCCCCTTATCACGAGCAGTACGTC. Residues: CASSSDRAPYHEQYV.

The chain is built from TRBV28 and TRBJ1-4; D gene uncertain. This CDR3 has 15 amino acids. Trimming pared 3 bases from V and 3 bases from J, leaving 11 bases between. The germline CDR1 and CDR2 sequences are MDHEN and SYDVKM. CDR3 residues: CASSLRPAPNEKLFF. CDR3 DNA: TGTGCCAGCAGTTTGAGACCAGCCCCTAATGAAAAACTGTTTTTT.

The chain has TRBV7-3 and TRBJ1-1; 8 nucleotides match TRBD1. Germline loops: CDR1 SGHTA, CDR2 FQGTGA. This CDR3 spans 16 amino acids. V shed 2 bases and J 4 bases; nucleotides not matched to a gene: 9. The CDR3 loop is CASSLWATGAGTEAFF. In DNA, the CDR3 is TGTGCCAGCAGCTTATGGGCGACAGGGGCGGGCACTGAAGCTTTCTTT.

This clonotype came up a few times. The chain employs TRBV5-1 and TRBJ2-5, with 7 bases lining up with TRBD1. Germline loops: CDR1 SGHRS, CDR2 YFSETQ. This CDR3 spans 15 amino acids. V shed 0 bases, J shed 4 bases, and the junction held 6 bases outside the gene matches. The CDR3 nucleotides are TGCGCCAGCAGCTTGGGACAGGGAGCCGCAGAGACCCAGTACTTC. Translating it yields CASSLGQGAAETQYF. The entire variable domain, with the rest obtained from reference TRBV5-1 and TRBJ2-5, is as follows: KAGVTQTPRYLIKTRGQQVTLSCSPISGHRSVSWYQQTPGQGLQFLFEYFSETQRNKGNFPGRFSGRQFSNSRSEMNVSTLELGDSALYLCASSLGQGAAETQYFGPGTRLLVL.

This clonotype was detected a few times. Here the CDR3 DNA reads TGTGCCAGCAATCCATCCGGGACAGGGATAATTCAGTACTTC. Translation: CASNPSGTGIIQYF. The chain is built from TRBV28 and TRBJ2-4, with 9 bases aligning to TRBD1. This CDR3 comprises 14 residues. Germline assignment: CDR1 MDHEN and CDR2 SYDVKM. V dropped 7 bases and J dropped 10; count of bases not matched to a gene: 11.

V and J are TRBV7-3 and TRBJ2-1; TRBD1 agrees at 8 bases. V dropped 5 bases and J dropped 6; count of bases not matched to a gene: 12. Germline CDR1 reads SGHTA; CDR2 reads FQGTGA. This CDR3 comprises 16 residues. CDR3 sequence (DNA): TGTGCCAGCAGCCCCCGACAGGGGATTAGGGGCAATGAGCAGTTCTTC. It translates to CASSPRQGIRGNEQFF. The full variable domain, its missing parts supplied by reference TRBV7-3 and TRBJ2-1, is GAGVSQTPSNKVTEKGKYVELRCDPISGHTALYWYRQSLGQGPEFLIYFQGTGAADDSGLPNDRFFAVRPEGSVSTLKIQRTERGDSAVYLCASSPRQGIRGNEQFFGPGTRLTVL.

This clonotype was counted between two and nine times. The V call is TRBV7-3, the J call TRBJ2-3; 13 bases are shared with TRBD2. V lost 5 bases, J lost 9 bases, and 5 bases stayed unmatched. The CDR3 consists of 14 residues. Germline CDR1 and CDR2: SGHTA and FQGTGA. Here the CDR3 DNA reads TGTGCCAGCAGCCCAGGGACTAGCGGGGAAACGCAGTATTTT. It specifies CASSPGTSGETQYF.

The chain joins TRBV7-9 to TRBJ2-5; D not certain. Trimming left V 4 bases short and J 5 bases short, with 17 bases between. The CDR3 is 15 residues long. Germline CDR1 reads SEHNR; CDR2 reads FQNEAQ (reference sequence). The CDR3 loop is CASSSPSPLVETQYF. In nucleotides, the CDR3 is TGTGCCAGCAGCTCCCCATCCCCTCTGGTGGAGACCCAGTACTTC. Looking up the rest from reference TRBV7-9 and TRBJ2-5 gives the full variable domain: DTGVSQNPRHKITKRGQNVTFRCDPISEHNRLYWYRQTLGQGPEFLTYFQNEAQLEKSRLLSDRFSAERPKGSFSTLEIQRTEQGDSAMYLCASSSPSPLVETQYFGPGTRLLVL.

This clonotype was seen only a few times. CDR3 sequence reads: CASSPIRQGVFRGTAFF. CDR3 sequence (DNA): TGTGCCAGCAGCCCCATACGACAGGGGGTCTTCCGAGGTACGGCTTTCTTT. V and J are TRBV7-9 and TRBJ1-1; TRBD1 agrees at 9 bases. This CDR3 contains 17 residues. With V trimmed by 5 bases and J by 11 bases, 21 bases remained unmatched. The germline CDR1 and CDR2 sequences are SEHNR and FQNEAQ (reference sequence).

This clonotype came up a few times. The V gene is TRBV18, the J gene TRBJ1-4; D uncertain. The V gene's germline CDR1 is KGHSH and CDR2 LQKENI. The V end lost 6 bases, the J end lost 0 bases, and 8 bases lay between the germline ends. This CDR3 is 14 amino acids long. The CDR3 sequence is CASSPVATNEKLFF. The CDR3 DNA reads TGTGCCAGCTCTCCCGTCGCAACTAATGAAAAACTGTTTTTT.

The chain carries TRBV5-1 and TRBJ1-2; D remains ambiguous. V dropped 2 bases and J dropped 6 bases, with 11 bases sitting between them. Germline V gives CDR1 SGHRS, CDR2 YFSETQ. The CDR3 is 13 amino acids. The CDR3 sequence: CASSLGSSDGYTF. DNA of the CDR3: TGCGCCAGCAGCTTAGGGTCTTCCGATGGCTACACCTTC.

The sample holds many counts of this clonotype. The J gene is TRBJ2-3, the V gene TRBV11-2, with 11 bases identical to TRBD2. This CDR3 is 15 amino acids long. V gave up 5 bases and J gave up 8 bases; unmatched junction bases: 9. CDR1 is SGHAT and CDR2 is FQNNGV in the germline V gene. As DNA, the CDR3 is TGTGCCAGCAGCGACACTAGCGGGGGCTATGGTACGCAGTATTTT. This gives the protein CASSDTSGGYGTQYF.

J is TRBJ1-2 and V is TRBV5-1, with D unresolved. Trimming cost V 0 bases and J 2 bases, with 2 bases left between them. This CDR3 has 12 residues. Per the germline V gene, CDR1 is SGHRS and CDR2 is YFSETQ. CDR3 amino acids: CASSLENYGYTF. CDR3 DNA sequence: TGCGCCAGCAGCTTGGAAAACTATGGCTACACCTTC. The variable domain in full, completed from reference TRBV5-1 and TRBJ1-2, reads KAGVTQTPRYLIKTRGQQVTLSCSPISGHRSVSWYQQTPGQGLQFLFEYFSETQRNKGNFPGRFSGRQFSNSRSEMNVSTLELGDSALYLCASSLENYGYTFGSGTRLTVV.

The V call is TRBV7-9, the J call TRBJ1-5, with 7 positions matching TRBD1. V shed 4 bases and J 0 bases; nucleotides not matched to a gene: 3. CDR1 and CDR2 (germline): SEHNR, FQNEAQ (reference sequence). The length of the CDR3 is 15 residues. This chain's CDR3 is CASSSHRGSNQPQHF. For the CDR3, the DNA is TGTGCCAGCAGCTCCCACAGGGGTAGCAATCAGCCCCAGCATTTT.

This clonotype occurred many times. The V gene is TRBV10-3, the J gene TRBJ2-5, with a possible D match to TRBD1 (6 bases). V was shortened by 1 base and J by 2 bases, with 8 bases between the two germline ends. The CDR3 runs 14 residues. Germline CDR1 is ENHRY and CDR2 is SYGVKD. In DNA, the CDR3 is TGTGCCATCAGTGAGTACGGACAGCAAGAGACCCAGTACTTC. Translating gives CAISEYGQQETQYF.